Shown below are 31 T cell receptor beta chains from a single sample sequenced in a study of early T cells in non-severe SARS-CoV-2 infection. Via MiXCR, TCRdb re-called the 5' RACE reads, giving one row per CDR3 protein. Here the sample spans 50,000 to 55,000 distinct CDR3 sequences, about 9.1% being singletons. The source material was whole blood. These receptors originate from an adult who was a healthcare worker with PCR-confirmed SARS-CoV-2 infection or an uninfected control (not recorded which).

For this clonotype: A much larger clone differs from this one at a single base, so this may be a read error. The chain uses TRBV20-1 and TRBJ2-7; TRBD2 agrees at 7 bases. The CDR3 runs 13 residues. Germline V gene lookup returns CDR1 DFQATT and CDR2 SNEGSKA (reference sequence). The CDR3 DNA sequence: TGCAGTGCGCTTGGGGAGGGCCTCTACAAGCAGTACTTC. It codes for CSALGEGLYKQYF.

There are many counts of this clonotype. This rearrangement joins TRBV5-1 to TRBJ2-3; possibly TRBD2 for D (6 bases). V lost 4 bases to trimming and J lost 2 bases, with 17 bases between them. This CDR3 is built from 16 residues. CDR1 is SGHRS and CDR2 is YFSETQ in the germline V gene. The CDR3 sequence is CASSPTSSWDTDTQYF. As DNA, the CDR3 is TGCGCCAGCAGCCCGACTAGTTCGTGGGACACAGATACGCAGTATTTT. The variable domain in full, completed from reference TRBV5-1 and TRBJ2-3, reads KAGVTQTPRYLIKTRGQQVTLSCSPISGHRSVSWYQQTPGQGLQFLFEYFSETQRNKGNFPGRFSGRQFSNSRSEMNVSTLELGDSALYLCASSPTSSWDTDTQYFGPGTRLTVL.

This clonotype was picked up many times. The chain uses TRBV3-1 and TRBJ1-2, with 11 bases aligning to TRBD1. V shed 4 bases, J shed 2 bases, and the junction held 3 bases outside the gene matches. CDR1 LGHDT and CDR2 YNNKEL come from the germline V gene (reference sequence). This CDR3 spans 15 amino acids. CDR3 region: CASSPGQGANYGYTF. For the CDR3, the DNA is TGTGCCAGCAGCCCCGGACAGGGGGCGAACTATGGCTACACCTTC.

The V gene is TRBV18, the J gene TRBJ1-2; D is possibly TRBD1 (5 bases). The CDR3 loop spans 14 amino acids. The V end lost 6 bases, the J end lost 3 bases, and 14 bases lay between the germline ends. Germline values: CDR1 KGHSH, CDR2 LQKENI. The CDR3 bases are TGTGCCAGCTCGCCAAGTCAGGGAGACTATGGCTACACCTTC. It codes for CASSPSQGDYGYTF.

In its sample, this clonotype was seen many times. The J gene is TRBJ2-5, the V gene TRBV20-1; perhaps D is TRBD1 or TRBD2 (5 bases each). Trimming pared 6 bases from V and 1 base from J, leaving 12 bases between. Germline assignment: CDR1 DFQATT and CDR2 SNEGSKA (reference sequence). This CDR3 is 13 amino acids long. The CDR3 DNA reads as TGCAGTGCCATTATGGGACGCCAAGAGACCCAGTACTTC. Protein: CSAIMGRQETQYF.

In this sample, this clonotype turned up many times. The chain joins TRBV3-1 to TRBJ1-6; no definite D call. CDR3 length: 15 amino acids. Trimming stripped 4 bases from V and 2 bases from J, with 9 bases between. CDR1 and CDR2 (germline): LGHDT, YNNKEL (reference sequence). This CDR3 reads CASSLQFTYNSPLHF. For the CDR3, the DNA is TGTGCCAGCAGCCTGCAGTTCACCTATAATTCACCCCTCCACTTT.

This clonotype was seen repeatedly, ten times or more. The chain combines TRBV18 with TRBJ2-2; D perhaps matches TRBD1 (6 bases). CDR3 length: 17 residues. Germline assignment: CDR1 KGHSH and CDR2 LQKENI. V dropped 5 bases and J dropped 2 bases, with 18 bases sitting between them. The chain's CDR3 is CASSTLSGQRNTGELFF. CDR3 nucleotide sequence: TGTGCCAGCTCAACTTTATCCGGACAGCGAAACACCGGGGAGCTGTTTTTT.

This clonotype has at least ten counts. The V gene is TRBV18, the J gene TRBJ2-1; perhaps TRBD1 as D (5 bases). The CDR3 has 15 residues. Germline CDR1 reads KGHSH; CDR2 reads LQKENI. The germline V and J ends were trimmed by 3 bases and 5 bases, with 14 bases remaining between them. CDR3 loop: CASSPGTTAHNEQFF. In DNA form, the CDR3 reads TGTGCCAGCTCACCTGGAACGACAGCACACAATGAGCAGTTCTTC.

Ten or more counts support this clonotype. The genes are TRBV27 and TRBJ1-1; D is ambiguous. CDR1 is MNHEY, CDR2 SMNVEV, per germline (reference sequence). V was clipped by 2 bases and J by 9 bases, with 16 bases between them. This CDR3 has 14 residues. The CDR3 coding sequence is TGTGCCAGCAGTTTAAGTTTGTCGGTCAGGCAAGCTTTCTTT. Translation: CASSLSLSVRQAFF.

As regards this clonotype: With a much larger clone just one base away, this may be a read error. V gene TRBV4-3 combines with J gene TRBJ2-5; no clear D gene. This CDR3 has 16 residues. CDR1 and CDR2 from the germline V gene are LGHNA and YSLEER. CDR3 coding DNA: TGCGTCAGCAGCCAAGATAGGGCGCCAGCCCAAGAGACCCAGTACTTC. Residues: CVSSQDRAPAQETQYF.

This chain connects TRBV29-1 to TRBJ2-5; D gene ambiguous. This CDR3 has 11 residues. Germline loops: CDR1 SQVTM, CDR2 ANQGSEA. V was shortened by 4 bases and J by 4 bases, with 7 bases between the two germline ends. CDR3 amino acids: CSVVGLETQYF. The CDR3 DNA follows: TGCAGCGTTGTCGGGCTAGAGACCCAGTACTTC. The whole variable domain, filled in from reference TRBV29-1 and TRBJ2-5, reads SAVISQKPSRDICQRGTSLTIQCQVDSQVTMMFWYRQQPGQSLTLIATANQGSEATYESGFVIDKFPISRPNLTFSTLTVSNMSPEDSSIYLCSVVGLETQYFGPGTRLLVL.

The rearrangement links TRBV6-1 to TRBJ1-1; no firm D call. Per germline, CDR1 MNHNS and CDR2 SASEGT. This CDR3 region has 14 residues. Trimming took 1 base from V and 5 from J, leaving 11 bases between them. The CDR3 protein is CASSEVLGETEAFF. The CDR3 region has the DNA TGTGCCAGCAGTGAAGTGCTGGGTGAGACTGAAGCTTTCTTT.

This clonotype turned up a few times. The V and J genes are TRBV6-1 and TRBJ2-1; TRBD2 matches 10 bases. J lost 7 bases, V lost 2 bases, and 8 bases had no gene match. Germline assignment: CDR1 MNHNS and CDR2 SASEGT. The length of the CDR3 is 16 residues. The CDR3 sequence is CASSEPWLAGVNEQFF. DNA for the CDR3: TGTGCCAGCAGTGAACCGTGGCTAGCGGGGGTTAATGAGCAGTTCTTC.

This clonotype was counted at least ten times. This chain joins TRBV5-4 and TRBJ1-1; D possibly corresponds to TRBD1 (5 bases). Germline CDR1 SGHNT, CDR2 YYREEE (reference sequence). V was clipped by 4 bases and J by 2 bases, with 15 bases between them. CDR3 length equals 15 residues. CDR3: CASSVGRGVNTEAFF. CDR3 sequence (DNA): TGTGCCAGCAGCGTGGGTCGGGGGGTAAACACTGAAGCTTTCTTT.

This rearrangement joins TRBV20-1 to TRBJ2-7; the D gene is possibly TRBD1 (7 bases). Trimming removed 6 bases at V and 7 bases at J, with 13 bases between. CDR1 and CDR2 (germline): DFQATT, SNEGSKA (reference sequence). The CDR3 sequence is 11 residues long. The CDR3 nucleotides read TGCAGTGCCGACAGGGCGGGGGAGCAGTACTTC. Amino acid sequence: CSADRAGEQYF.

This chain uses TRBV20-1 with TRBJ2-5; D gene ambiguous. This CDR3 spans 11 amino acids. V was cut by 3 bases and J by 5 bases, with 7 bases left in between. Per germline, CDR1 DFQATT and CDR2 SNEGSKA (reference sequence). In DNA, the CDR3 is TGCAGTGCTAGTCCTAAGGAGACCCAGTACTTC. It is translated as CSASPKETQYF.

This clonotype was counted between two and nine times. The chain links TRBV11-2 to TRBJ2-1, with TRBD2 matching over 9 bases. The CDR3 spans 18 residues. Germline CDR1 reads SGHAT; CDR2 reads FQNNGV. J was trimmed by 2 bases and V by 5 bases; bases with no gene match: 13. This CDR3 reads CASSPRGGAWFAYNEQFF. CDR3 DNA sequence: TGTGCCAGCAGCCCGCGGGGGGGGGCCTGGTTCGCCTACAATGAGCAGTTCTTC.

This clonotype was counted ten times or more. In DNA form, the CDR3 reads TGTGCCACCAGCCATCCGGGGGGGCCAGGCAATGAGCAGTTCTTC. Translation: CATSHPGGPGNEQFF. The V and J genes are TRBV15 and TRBJ2-1; 8 positions match TRBD2. The ends lost 5 bases at V and 6 bases at J; junction bases unmatched: 9. Germline assignment: CDR1 LNHNV and CDR2 YYDKDF (reference sequence). This CDR3 has 15 amino acids.

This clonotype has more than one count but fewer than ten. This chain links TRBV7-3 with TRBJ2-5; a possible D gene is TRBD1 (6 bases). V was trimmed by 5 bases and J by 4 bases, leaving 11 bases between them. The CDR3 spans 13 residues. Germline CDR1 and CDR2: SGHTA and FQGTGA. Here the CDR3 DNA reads TGTGCCAGCAGCCAACAGGGCGGAGAGACCCAGTACTTC. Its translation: CASSQQGGETQYF.

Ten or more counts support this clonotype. Written as DNA, the CDR3 is TGCAGCGTTGAAAGAACTAGCACAGATACGCAGTATTTT. It is translated as CSVERTSTDTQYF. The chain links TRBV29-1 to TRBJ2-3; D remains ambiguous. Trimming shortened V by 2 bases and J by 0 bases, and 6 bases separated the two germline ends. This CDR3 comprises 13 residues. Germline CDR1 reads SQVTM; CDR2 reads ANQGSEA.

CDR3 amino acids: CASSDITGQDTQYF. In DNA, the CDR3 is TGCGCCAGCAGCGATATTACGGGACAAGATACGCAGTATTTT. The rearrangement joins TRBV5-1 to TRBJ2-3; TRBD1 is a possible D gene (6 bases). The length of the CDR3 is 14 residues. With 4 bases removed from V and 5 bases from J, the gap between germline ends came to 14 bases. CDR1 is SGHRS, CDR2 YFSETQ, per germline.

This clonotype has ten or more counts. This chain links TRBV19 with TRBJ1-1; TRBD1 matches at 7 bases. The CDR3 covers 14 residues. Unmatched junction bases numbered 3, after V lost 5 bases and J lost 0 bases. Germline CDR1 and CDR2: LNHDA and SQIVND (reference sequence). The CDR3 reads CASSRGQLNTEAFF. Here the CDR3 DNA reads TGTGCCAGTAGTCGGGGACAGCTGAACACTGAAGCTTTCTTT.

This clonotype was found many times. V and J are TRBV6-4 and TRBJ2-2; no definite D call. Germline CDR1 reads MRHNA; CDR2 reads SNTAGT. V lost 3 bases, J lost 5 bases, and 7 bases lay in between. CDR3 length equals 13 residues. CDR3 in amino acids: CASSEMGTGELFF. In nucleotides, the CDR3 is TGTGCCAGCAGTGAAATGGGGACCGGGGAGCTGTTTTTT.

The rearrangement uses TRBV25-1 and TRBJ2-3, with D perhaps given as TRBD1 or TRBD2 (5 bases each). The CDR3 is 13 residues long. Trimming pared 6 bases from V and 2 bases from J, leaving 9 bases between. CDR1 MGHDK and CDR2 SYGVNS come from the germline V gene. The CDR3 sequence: CASRGDYTDTQYF. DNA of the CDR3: TGTGCCAGCAGGGGGGATTACACAGATACGCAGTATTTT.

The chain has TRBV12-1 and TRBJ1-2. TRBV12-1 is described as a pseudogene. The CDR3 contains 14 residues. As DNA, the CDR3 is TGTGCCAGCCCTACGGCCGTTCCTAACTATGGCTACACCTTC. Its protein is CASPTAVPNYGYTF.

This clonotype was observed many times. The CDR3 DNA sequence: TGCGCCAGCAGCCCCCGTCAGCCCGACTATAATTCACCCCTCCACTTT. The encoded protein is CASSPRQPDYNSPLHF. The chain combines TRBV5-1 with TRBJ1-6; D remains unclear. Germline V gene lookup returns CDR1 SGHRS and CDR2 YFSETQ. Trimming shortened V by 4 bases and J by 3 bases, and 14 bases separated the two germline ends. The CDR3 loop spans 16 amino acids.

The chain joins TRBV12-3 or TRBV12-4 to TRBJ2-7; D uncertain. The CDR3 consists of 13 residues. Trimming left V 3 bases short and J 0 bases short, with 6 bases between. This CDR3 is CASSLAVSYEQYF. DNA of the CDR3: TGTGCCAGCAGTTTGGCGGTCTCCTACGAGCAGTACTTC.

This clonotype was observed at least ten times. The CDR3 protein is CAGSLNRVNEQFF. The CDR3 DNA reads TGTGCCGGAAGTCTCAACAGGGTTAATGAGCAGTTCTTC. This chain connects TRBV5-5 to TRBJ2-1; D perhaps matches TRBD1 (6 bases). The CDR3 is made up of 13 amino acids. Trimming removed 10 bases at V and 7 bases at J, with 18 bases between. Germline-derived CDR1 and CDR2 are SGHKS and YYEKEE (reference sequence).

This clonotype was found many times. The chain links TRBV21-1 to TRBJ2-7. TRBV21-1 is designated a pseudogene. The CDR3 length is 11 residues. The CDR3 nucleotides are TGTGCCAGCAGCTTCCCCTACGAGCAGTACTTC. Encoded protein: CASSFPYEQYF.

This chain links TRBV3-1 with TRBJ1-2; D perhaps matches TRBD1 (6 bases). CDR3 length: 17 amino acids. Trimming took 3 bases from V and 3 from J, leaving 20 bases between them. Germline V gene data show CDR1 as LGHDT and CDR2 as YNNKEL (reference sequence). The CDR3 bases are TGTGCCAGCAGCCATCCCATAGGACTCTACAGGGACTATGGCTACACCTTC. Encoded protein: CASSHPIGLYRDYGYTF.

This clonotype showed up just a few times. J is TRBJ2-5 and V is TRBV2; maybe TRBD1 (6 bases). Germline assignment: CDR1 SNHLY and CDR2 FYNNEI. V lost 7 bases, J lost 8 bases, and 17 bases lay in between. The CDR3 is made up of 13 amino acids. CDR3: CASKGQRLDTQYF. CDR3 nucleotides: TGTGCCAGCAAAGGACAGCGCCTCGACACCCAGTACTTC. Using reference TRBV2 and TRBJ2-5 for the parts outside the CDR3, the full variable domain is EPEVTQTPSHQVTQMGQEVILRCVPISNHLYFYWYRQILGQKVEFLVSFYNNEISEKSEIFDDQFSVERPDGSNFTLKIRSTKLEDSAMYFCASKGQRLDTQYFGPGTRLLVL.